This T cell receptor (beta chain) is from a study of T cell responses to AZD1222 COVID-19 vaccine. Method: immunoSEQ multiplex PCR; TCRdb's copy keeps in-frame clones and lacks some. The data hold some 280,000 clones, with approximately 94% observed a single time. Pooling was applied to second doses at about 4 or about 12 weeks. Germline lookup yields CDR1 MNHEY and CDR2 SVGEGT. The CDR3 runs 14 residues. The V gene end was trimmed by 6 bases and the J gene end by 7 bases; junction bases not matched to a gene: 9. The receptor comes from an adult who received the AZD1222 COVID-19 vaccine. This chain uses TRBV6-2 or TRBV6-3 with TRBJ1-5; TRBD1 agrees at 7 bases. The sample here was peripheral blood, taken 28 days after the second AZD1222 dose. In DNA form, the CDR3 reads TGTGCCAGCAGCCGACAGGGTCTAAGACAGCCCCAGCATTTT. Amino acid sequence: CASSRQGLRQPQHF.